This TCR beta chain is drawn from a study of blood T cell repertoires in COVID-19. Study information: Acute-phase and convalescent COVID-19 samples originated in the United States, Italy and Spain. PBMCs, B-cell-depleted T cells, or T cells were the source of the cDNA or gDNA that made up the material.

Patients in Seattle were enrolled during active infection, then followed longitudinally. Original methodology: Using reference gene primer amplification, nucleated cell counts were estimated. Here immunoSEQ multiplex PCR was the method, and the copy in TCRdb shows in-frame clones only, minus some. V, J and clone size are taken as reported in that table, and D and trimming were inferred from the DNA itself. The profile shows 100,000 to 150,000 clones, roughly 72% of them singletons. There are 15 residues in the CDR3. Unmatched junction bases numbered 11, after V lost 7 bases and J lost 4 bases. Per germline, CDR1 SGHDT and CDR2 YYEEEE.

This rearrangement joins TRBV5-6 to TRBJ1-2; 9 nucleotides agree with TRBD1. This sequence was found in an elderly man with COVID-19, enrolled during active disease. The sample taken for sequencing was peripheral blood. The CDR3 DNA follows: TGTGCCAGCTCACGACAGGGGGAGCTAAGCTATGGCTACACCTTC. This sequence encodes CASSRQGELSYGYTF.